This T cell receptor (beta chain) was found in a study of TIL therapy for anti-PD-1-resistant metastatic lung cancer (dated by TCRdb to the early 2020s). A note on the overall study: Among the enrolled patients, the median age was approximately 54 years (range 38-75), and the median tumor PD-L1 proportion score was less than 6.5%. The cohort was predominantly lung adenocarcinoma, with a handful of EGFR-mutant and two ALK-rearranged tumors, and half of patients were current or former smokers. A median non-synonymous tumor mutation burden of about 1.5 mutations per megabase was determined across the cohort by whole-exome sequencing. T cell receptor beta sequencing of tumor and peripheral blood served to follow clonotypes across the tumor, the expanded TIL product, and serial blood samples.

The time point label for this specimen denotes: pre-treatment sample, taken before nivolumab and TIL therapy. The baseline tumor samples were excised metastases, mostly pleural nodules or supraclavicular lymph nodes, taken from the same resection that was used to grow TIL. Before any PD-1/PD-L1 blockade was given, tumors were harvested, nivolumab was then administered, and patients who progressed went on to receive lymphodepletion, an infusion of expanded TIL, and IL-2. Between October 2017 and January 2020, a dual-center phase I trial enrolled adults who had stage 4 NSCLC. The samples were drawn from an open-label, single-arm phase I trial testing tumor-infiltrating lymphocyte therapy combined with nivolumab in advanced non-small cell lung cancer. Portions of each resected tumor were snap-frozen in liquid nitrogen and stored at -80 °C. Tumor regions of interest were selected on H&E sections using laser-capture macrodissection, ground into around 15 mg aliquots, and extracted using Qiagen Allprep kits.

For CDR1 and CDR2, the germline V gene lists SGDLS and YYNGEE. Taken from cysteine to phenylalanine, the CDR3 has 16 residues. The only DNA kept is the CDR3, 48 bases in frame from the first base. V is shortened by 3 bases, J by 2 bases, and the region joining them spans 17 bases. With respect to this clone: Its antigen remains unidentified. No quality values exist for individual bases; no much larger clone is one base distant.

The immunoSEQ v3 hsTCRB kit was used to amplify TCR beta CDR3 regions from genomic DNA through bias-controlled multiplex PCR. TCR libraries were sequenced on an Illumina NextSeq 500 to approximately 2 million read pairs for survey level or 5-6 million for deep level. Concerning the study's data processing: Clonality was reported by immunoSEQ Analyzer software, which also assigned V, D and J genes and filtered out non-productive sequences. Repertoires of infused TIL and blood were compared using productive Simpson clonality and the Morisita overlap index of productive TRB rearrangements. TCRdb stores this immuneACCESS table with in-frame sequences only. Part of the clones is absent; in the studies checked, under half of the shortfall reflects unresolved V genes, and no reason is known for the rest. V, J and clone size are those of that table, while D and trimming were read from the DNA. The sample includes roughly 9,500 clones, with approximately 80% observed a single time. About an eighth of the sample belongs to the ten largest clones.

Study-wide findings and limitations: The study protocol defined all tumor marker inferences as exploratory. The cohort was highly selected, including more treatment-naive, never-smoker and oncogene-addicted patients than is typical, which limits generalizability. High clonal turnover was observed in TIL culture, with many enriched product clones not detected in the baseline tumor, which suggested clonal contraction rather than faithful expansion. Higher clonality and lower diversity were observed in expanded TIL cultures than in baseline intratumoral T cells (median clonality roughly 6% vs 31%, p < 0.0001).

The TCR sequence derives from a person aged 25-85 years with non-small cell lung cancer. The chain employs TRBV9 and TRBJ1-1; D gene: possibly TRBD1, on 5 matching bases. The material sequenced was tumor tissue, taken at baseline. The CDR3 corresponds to CASSAITGGGNTEAFF. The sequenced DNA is TGTGCCAGCAGCGCCATCACCGGTGGGGGTAACACTGAAGCTTTCTTT.